This T cell receptor beta chain was identified during a study of blood T cells in healthy people across ages. Donor samples were obtained from healthy Caucasian individuals from Russia, aged roughly 6 to 90. Extraction of total RNA produced a minimum of 5 micrograms from each sample. This clonotype showed up many times. Its antigen is not known. For the second PCR, which ran for roughly 6 to 12 cycles, a sample-barcoded 5' primer and a J-beta primer mix were used. Every cDNA molecule bore a tag from a template-switch adaptor containing 12 random nucleotides. TCRdb passed the 5' RACE reads through MiXCR, listing each CDR3 protein once. Of roughly 720,000 distinct CDR3 sequences listed, 40% to 65% are singletons. Notes on the study in general: Whereas aged donors had fewer naive CD4+ cells, long-lived donors had more of them and higher diversity.

This receptor was obtained from an older man in good health. The sample consisted of blood.

The CDR3 here is CSATDLGVGYSETQYF. The CDR3 bases are TGCAGTGCTACAGACCTGGGGGTTGGGTATTCAGAGACCCAGTACTTC. The chain links TRBV20-1 to TRBJ2-5, with D perhaps TRBD1 or TRBD2 (5 bases each). Germline loops: CDR1 DFQATT, CDR2 SNEGSKA (reference sequence). Trimming took off 4 bases at V and 4 bases at J, with 22 bases between the two ends. The CDR3 is made up of 16 amino acids.